The sequence of this TCR beta chain was determined in a study of radiotherapy plus CTLA-4 blockade in lung cancer (dated by TCRdb to 2017 to 2018). With respect to the entire study: Objective responses occurred in approximately 19% of enrolled patients, and over 30% achieved disease control.

Study-wide findings and limitations: After treatment with radiotherapy and ipilimumab, TCR clones that originated in tumors expanded in peripheral blood. The strongest predictors of response were reported to be early dynamic shifts in blood T cell clones along with a rise in serum interferon-beta following radiation.

Library preparation employed the immunoSEQ multiplex PCR assay. The immuneACCESS repertoire file appears here via TCRdb, limited to in-frame rearrangements. These files lack a portion of the clones; in checked studies, under half of the deficit traces to unresolved V genes, and the cause of the others is not known. The sample table lists under 65,000 clones, approximately 80% of them with a count of one. About 2.4% of the sample goes to the ten largest clones. The cysteine opens and the phenylalanine closes a CDR3 of 14 amino acids. CDR3 DNA only is kept here, 42 bases in frame from base 1. Germline trimming: 6 bases from V, 5 bases from J; junction bases outside gene matches: 7. From the germline V gene, CDR1 is SNHLY and CDR2 is FYNNEI. The study tested focal radiation therapy combined with CTLA-4 blockade (ipilimumab) in patients with chemo-refractory metastatic non-small-cell lung cancer. Only one count was recorded for this clone. This clone's antigen is unknown. No much larger clone exists at a distance of one base, and base qualities are not known.

The sequenced sample was peripheral blood, obtained from a patient treated with radiotherapy plus ipilimumab. The sequence joins TRBV2 to TRBJ1-2, and 9 junctional nucleotides match TRBD1. This clonotype originated in a human donor with non-small cell lung cancer whose response to radiotherapy plus ipilimumab could not be evaluated. The CDR3 here reads CASSGQGIGYGYTF. Here is the DNA: TGTGCCAGCAGCGGACAGGGGATAGGGTATGGCTACACCTTC. The CDR3 plus the reference TRBV2 and TRBJ1-2 genes for the other parts give the full variable domain: EPEVTQTPSHQVTQMGQEVILRCVPISNHLYFYWYRQILGQKVEFLVSFYNNEISEKSEIFDDQFSVERPDGSNFTLKIRSTKLEDSAMYFCASSGQGIGYGYTFGSGTRLTVV.